This note documents a single T cell receptor beta chain sequence. This entry belongs to a study of blood T cell repertoires in COVID-19. Across the whole study: Sites in the United States, Italy and Spain provided acute and convalescent COVID-19 samples. T cells, B-cell-depleted T cells, or PBMCs supplied cDNA or gDNA.

CDR3 length equals 13 residues. CDR1 SGHNT and CDR2 YENEEA come from the germline V gene. The V and J ends lost 5 bases and 8 bases respectively, with 10 bases between them. As processed by the authors: Scientists estimated how many nucleated cells there were by amplifying reference gene primers. The data were produced by immunoSEQ multiplex PCR, yet TCRdb's version contains in-frame clones alone and is incomplete. From that table come the V and J calls and clone size; the DNA was used to work out D and trimming. This repertoire shows roughly 300,000 clones, around four fifths found once; its top ten account for around 1.2%.

Material for sequencing was peripheral blood. The genes are TRBV11-3 and TRBJ1-6; D might be TRBD1 (5 bases). This receptor was taken from a woman in her forties or fifties with acute or convalescent COVID-19. This CDR3 reads CASSPARDSPLHF. The CDR3, as DNA: TGTGCCAGCAGCCCCGCCAGGGATTCACCCCTCCACTTT.